This T cell receptor beta chain was documented in a study of T cell clonotyping in hematopoietic cell transplantation. Background on the study: Recipient samples before transplant were obtained post-cytoreduction.

The CDR3 runs to 13 residues. Germline trimming cut 4 bases from V and 6 bases from J; bases unmatched to any gene: 8. Per germline, CDR1 SQVTM and CDR2 ANQGSEA. Study-level findings and limits: Recipient TCR diversity dropped after transplant; expanded clonotypes rose from day 30 to 180. At the given depth, recipient repertoires were over 97% de novo clonotypes.

Time point of the sample: recipient sample about 28 days before transplant, after cytoreduction. As for this clone: Its cognate antigen is unknown.

The data were produced by immunoSEQ multiplex PCR, yet TCRdb's version contains in-frame clones alone and is incomplete. The data show 30,000 or so clones, with approximately 80% seen just once and less than 7.5% held by the top ten. The sample in question was peripheral blood mononuclear cells, obtained before stem cell transplant. The rearrangement joins TRBV29-1 to TRBJ2-7; 8 bases line up with TRBD1. The TCR sequence derives from a woman aged 25 to 45 with chronic myeloid leukemia. Some clones in this sample may be carry-over from other donors' samples. CDR3 residues: CSVADRDSGEQYV. In nucleotides, the CDR3 is TGCAGCGTTGCGGACAGGGATTCAGGCGAGCAGTACGTC.